This T cell receptor (beta chain) was observed in a study of blood T cell repertoires in COVID-19. Turning to the study itself: Some COVID-19 samples were acute and others convalescent; all came from the United States, Italy and Spain. In each case, the material was cDNA or gDNA derived from T cells, B-cell-depleted T cells, or PBMCs.

In the original processing: Scientists estimated how many nucleated cells there were by amplifying reference gene primers. TCRdb's copy holds only in-frame clones and misses some; the assay was immunoSEQ multiplex PCR. V and J calls and clone size are as listed in that table; D and trimming were resolved from the DNA. Of about 240,000 clones in the sample, 82% were seen once. The CDR3 has 13 residues. Trimming cost V 1 base and J 1 base, with 3 bases left between them. CDR1 and CDR2 (germline): LNHDA, SQIVND (reference sequence). Notes on this clone: This sample also contains other DNA sequences that code for the same CDR3.

The V gene is TRBV19, the J gene TRBJ2-3, with no clear D. The clonotype originates from a woman aged 60-70 years with active or convalescent COVID-19. The specimen sequenced was peripheral blood. The CDR3 region has the DNA TGTGCCAGTAGTATAGGCGGCACAGATACGCAGTATTTT. Translation: CASSIGGTDTQYF.